The entry below gives a single T cell receptor beta chain sequence along with its context. It has no known antigen specificity. Library creation used the immunoSEQ multiplex PCR assay. Not all clones reach the TCRdb copy of this immuneACCESS table, which keeps in-frame sequences only. Checked studies attribute under half of the gap to unresolved V genes and leave the rest unexplained. The sample table includes fewer than 250,000 clones. The ten top clones hold 2.2% of the sample. From cysteine to phenylalanine, the CDR3 is 17 amino acids long. The only DNA kept is the CDR3, 51 bases in frame from the first base. Unmatched junction bases come to 10, with V trimmed by 1 base and J by 5 bases. In the germline V gene, CDR1 corresponds to SGHNT and CDR2 to YENEEA. The sample originates from a study of control samples from healthy donors and cancer patients (dated by TCRdb to 2018 to 2021).

The rearrangement joined TRBV11-3 to TRBJ2-3; 9 central nucleotides agree with TRBD1. Material for sequencing was blood. The clonotype was recovered from a woman in her twenties or thirties in good health. The CDR3: CASSLGVTGGAVDTQYF. The nucleotides read TGTGCCAGCAGCTTAGGCGTAACAGGGGGCGCGGTAGATACGCAGTATTTT.